These 13 T cell receptor beta chains came from one sample sequenced in a study of blood T cell repertoires in COVID-19. Sequencing was performed with immunoSEQ multiplex PCR; in TCRdb, only in-frame clones are kept and a portion is missing. The sample contains about 33,000 clones, 78% of which appear only once. Sequencing input: peripheral blood. The receptor set was obtained from an elderly man with acute or convalescent COVID-19.

The V gene is TRBV7-9, the J gene TRBJ2-2; TRBD2 matches 7 bases. This CDR3 is built from 15 residues. Trimming cost V 1 base and J 4 bases; bases outside gene matches: 3. Germline CDR1 reads SEHNR; CDR2 reads FQNEAQ (reference sequence). CDR3 residues: CASSLGASGTGELFF. DNA of the CDR3: TGTGCCAGCAGCTTAGGGGCTAGCGGCACCGGGGAGCTGTTTTTT.

The genes are TRBV29-1 and TRBJ2-1, with 7 bases identical to TRBD2. The CDR3 is 12 amino acids. J was trimmed by 9 bases and V by 4 bases; bases with no gene match: 6. Germline assignment: CDR1 SQVTM and CDR2 ANQGSEA. The chain's CDR3 is CSVVAGEIEQFF. CDR3 nucleotide sequence: TGCAGCGTTGTCGCGGGGGAGATTGAGCAGTTCTTC.

The chain employs TRBV6-5 and TRBJ1-2; unclear D gene. V gave up 1 base and J gave up 0 bases, with 9 bases separating them. The CDR3 has 15 residues. In germline, CDR1 is MNHEY, CDR2 SVGAGI. This CDR3 is CASSYYSASNYGYTF. For the CDR3, the DNA is TGTGCCAGCAGTTACTATTCAGCGTCTAACTATGGCTACACCTTC.

This chain uses TRBV11-2 with TRBJ2-7, with a tentative D call TRBD2 (6 bases). CDR1 and CDR2 (germline): SGHAT, FQNNGV. V was cut by 10 bases and J by 6 bases, with 25 bases left in between. The CDR3 runs 15 residues. The CDR3 DNA reads TGTGCCACTTCAGCTTACTCGGGTAGGGGAGGCGAGCAGTACTTC. As protein: CATSAYSGRGGEQYF.

This chain links TRBV6-5 with TRBJ2-7; 9 bases are shared with TRBD1. This CDR3 is 14 amino acids long. Germline V gene sequence: CDR1 MNHEY, CDR2 SVGAGI. J lost 0 bases, V lost 11 bases, and 8 bases had no gene match. CDR3 in DNA: TGTGCCGGACAGGGGACCCTGAGCTCCTACGAGCAGTACTTC. This sequence encodes CAGQGTLSSYEQYF.

The chain links TRBV4-2 to TRBJ1-1; tentatively, D is TRBD1 (5 bases). Deletions cut 0 bases from V and 1 base from J, with 12 bases between. The CDR3 is 16 residues long. CDR1 is LGHNA and CDR2 is YNFKEQ in the germline V gene. CDR3 loop: CASSQDLGEGNTEAFF. The DNA of the CDR3 is TGTGCCAGCAGCCAAGACCTAGGGGAGGGGAACACTGAAGCTTTCTTT.

This clone was detected a few times. This chain joins TRBV4-3 and TRBJ2-5, with a weak D call TRBD1 (6 bases). Germline CDR1 reads LGHNA; CDR2 reads YSLEER. Trimming left V 1 base short and J 2 bases short, with 14 bases between. This CDR3 contains 16 residues. The CDR3 loop is CASSQVAGEEQETQYF. The CDR3 DNA reads as TGCGCCAGCAGCCAAGTGGCAGGGGAAGAACAAGAGACCCAGTACTTC.

V usage is TRBV5-4 and J usage is TRBJ2-7; 9 nucleotides match TRBD1. CDR3 length: 15 amino acids. Germline V lookup: CDR1 SGHNT, CDR2 YYREEE (reference sequence). V was pared by 4 bases and J by 6 bases, with 11 bases of the junction left unmatched. CDR3 region: CASSPRGQGKGEQYF. CDR3 coding DNA: TGTGCCAGCAGCCCGCGGGGACAGGGCAAGGGCGAGCAGTACTTC.

The chain combines TRBV9 with TRBJ2-7, with TRBD1 identical over 9 bases. Germline CDR1 is SGDLS and CDR2 is YYNGEE. Trimming took 5 bases from V and 6 from J; bases not matched to a gene: 9. There are 14 residues in the CDR3. The DNA for the CDR3 is TGTGCCAGCAGTGCCTCCGGGACAGGGTCCGAGCAGTACTTC. The encoded protein is CASSASGTGSEQYF.

The chain has TRBV11-2 and TRBJ1-2; D perhaps matches TRBD1 (6 bases). This CDR3 region has 17 residues. Between the trimmed V and J ends, which lost 3 bases and 4 bases, there was a span of 21 bases. The germline V gene has CDR1 SGHAT and CDR2 FQNNGV. The CDR3 nucleotides read TGTGCCAGCAGCTTGGGGCCAGGGGAAGGCCTGACCTATGGCTACACCTTC. As protein: CASSLGPGEGLTYGYTF.

The genes are TRBV19 and TRBJ1-2; 7 nucleotides line up with TRBD1. The V gene end was trimmed by 6 bases and the J gene end by 1 base; junction bases not matched to a gene: 8. This CDR3 has 15 residues. Germline CDR1 and CDR2: LNHDA and SQIVND (reference sequence). CDR3 residues: CASSPSRDSNYGYTF. DNA for the CDR3: TGTGCCAGTAGCCCCTCCAGGGACAGTAACTATGGCTACACCTTC.

The chain combines TRBV19 with TRBJ2-3, with 11 bases that match TRBD1. V lost 5 bases to trimming and J lost 4 bases; unmatched junction nucleotides: 5. The germline V gene has CDR1 LNHDA and CDR2 SQIVND (reference sequence). There are 15 residues in the CDR3. The CDR3 region is CASSSRTGGPDTQYF. In nucleotides, the CDR3 is TGTGCCAGTAGTTCTAGGACAGGGGGCCCAGATACGCAGTATTTT.

The rearrangement links TRBV27 to TRBJ2-4; D possibly corresponds to TRBD1 (7 bases). Germline lookup yields CDR1 MNHEY and CDR2 SMNVEV (reference sequence). Trimming took off 5 bases at V and 0 bases at J, with 14 bases between the two ends. This CDR3 spans 16 amino acids. The CDR3 coding sequence is TGTGCCAGCAGTCGACAGGGAGGTCTAGCCAAAAACATTCAGTACTTC. It codes for CASSRQGGLAKNIQYF.